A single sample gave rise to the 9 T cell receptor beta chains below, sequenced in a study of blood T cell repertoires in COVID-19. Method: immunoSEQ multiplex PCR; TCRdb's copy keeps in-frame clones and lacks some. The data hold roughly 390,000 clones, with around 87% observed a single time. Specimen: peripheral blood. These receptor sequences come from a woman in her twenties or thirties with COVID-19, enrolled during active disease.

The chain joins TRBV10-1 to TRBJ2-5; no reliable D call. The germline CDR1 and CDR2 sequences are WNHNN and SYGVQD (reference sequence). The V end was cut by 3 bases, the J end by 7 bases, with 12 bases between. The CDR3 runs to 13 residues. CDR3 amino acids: CASSDTESGTQYF. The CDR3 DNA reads TGCGCCAGCAGTGACACCGAATCGGGGACCCAGTACTTC.

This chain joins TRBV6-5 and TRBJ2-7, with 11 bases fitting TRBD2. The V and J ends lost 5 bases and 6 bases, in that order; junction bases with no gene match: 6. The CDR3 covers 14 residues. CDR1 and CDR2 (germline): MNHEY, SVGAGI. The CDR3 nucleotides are TGTGCCAGCAGTATAGCGGGAGGGCCCGTCGAGCAGTACTTC. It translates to CASSIAGGPVEQYF.

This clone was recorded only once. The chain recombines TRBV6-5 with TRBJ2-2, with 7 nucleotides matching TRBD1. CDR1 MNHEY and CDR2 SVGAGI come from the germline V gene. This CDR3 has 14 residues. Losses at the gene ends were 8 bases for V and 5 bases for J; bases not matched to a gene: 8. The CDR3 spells CASGRGWITGELFF. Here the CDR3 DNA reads TGTGCCAGCGGCAGGGGGTGGATTACCGGGGAGCTGTTTTTT.

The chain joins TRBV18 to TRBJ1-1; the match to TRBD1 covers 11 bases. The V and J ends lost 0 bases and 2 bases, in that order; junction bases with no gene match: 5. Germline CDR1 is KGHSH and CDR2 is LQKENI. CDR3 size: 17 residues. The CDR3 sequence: CASSPPRTGGLNTEAFF. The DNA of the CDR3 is TGTGCCAGCTCACCACCGAGGACAGGGGGCTTAAACACTGAAGCTTTCTTT. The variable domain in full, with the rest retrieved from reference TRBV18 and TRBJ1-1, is NAGVMQNPRHLVRRRGQEARLRCSPMKGHSHVYWYRQLPEEGLKFMVYLQKENIIDESGMPKERFSAEFPKEGPSILRIQQVVRGDSAAYFCASSPPRTGGLNTEAFFGQGTRLTVV.

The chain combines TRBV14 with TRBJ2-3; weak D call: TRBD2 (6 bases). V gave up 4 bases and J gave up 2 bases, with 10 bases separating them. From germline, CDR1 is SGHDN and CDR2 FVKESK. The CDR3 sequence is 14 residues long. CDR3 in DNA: TGTGCCAGCAGCCGGGACTGGAACACAGATACGCAGTATTTT. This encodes CASSRDWNTDTQYF.

The CDR3 bases are TGTGCCAGTAGTAGAGCGGACAGTTTAGCAAATCAGCCCCAGCATTTT. Amino acid sequence: CASSRADSLANQPQHF. The rearrangement uses TRBV19 and TRBJ1-5; a possible D gene is TRBD1 (6 bases). CDR1 LNHDA and CDR2 SQIVND come from the germline V gene (reference sequence). The CDR3 has 16 residues. V dropped 4 bases and J dropped 4 bases, with 17 bases sitting between them.

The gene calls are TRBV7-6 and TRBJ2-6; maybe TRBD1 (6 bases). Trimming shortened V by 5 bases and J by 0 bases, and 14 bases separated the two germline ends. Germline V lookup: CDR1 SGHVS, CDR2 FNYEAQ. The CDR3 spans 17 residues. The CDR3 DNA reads TGTGCCAGCAGCGCCCACAGGGAATCCTCTGGGGCCAACGTCCTGACTTTC. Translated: CASSAHRESSGANVLTF. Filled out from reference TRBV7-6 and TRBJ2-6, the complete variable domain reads GAGVSQSPRYKVTKRGQDVALRCDPISGHVSLYWYRQALGQGPEFLTYFNYEAQQDKSGLPNDRFSAERPEGSISTLTIQRTEQRDSAMYRCASSAHRESSGANVLTFGAGSRLTVL.

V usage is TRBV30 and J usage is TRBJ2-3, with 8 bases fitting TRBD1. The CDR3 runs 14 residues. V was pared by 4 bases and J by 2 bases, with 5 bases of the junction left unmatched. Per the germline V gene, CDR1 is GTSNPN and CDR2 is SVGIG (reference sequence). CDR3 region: CAWTPGQATDTQYF. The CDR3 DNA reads TGTGCCTGGACCCCGGGACAGGCCACAGATACGCAGTATTTT.

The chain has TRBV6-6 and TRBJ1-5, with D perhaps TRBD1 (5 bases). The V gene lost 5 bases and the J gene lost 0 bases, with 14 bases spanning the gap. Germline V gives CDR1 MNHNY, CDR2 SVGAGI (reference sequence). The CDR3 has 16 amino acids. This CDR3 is CASSPSQGYSNQPQHF. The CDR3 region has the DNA TGTGCCAGCAGTCCAAGCCAGGGATATAGCAATCAGCCCCAGCATTTT.